The T cell receptor (beta chain) described here comes from a study of cytomegalovirus exposure and HLA in healthy donors. For the study at large: The study placed 70% to 90% of its 398 genotyped donors in the Caucasian-associated ancestry cluster.

Turning to this clone: The antigen is undetermined. At one of its ends the junction is not consistent with the germline gene, which may arise from a read error. This CDR3 is also generated by other DNA sequences in the sample.

The PCR employed 60 Vbeta primers together with 13 Jbeta primers. The protocol was immunoSEQ multiplex PCR, while the TCRdb copy is restricted to in-frame clones and leaves out a portion. The table lists roughly 150,000 clones, less than 10% of them singletons. Germline V CDR1 and CDR2: SEHNR, FQNEAQ (reference sequence). The CDR3 spans 14 residues. Study outcomes and limitations: Cytomegalovirus-associated status was assigned to 164 TCR beta chains. A later analysis linked a missense variant in DCLRE1C to the trimming of TCR beta V and J genes. There was a cluster of highly shared sequence variants that was likely a sequencing artifact.

The chain links TRBV7-9 to TRBJ2-3; a possible D gene is TRBD2 (5 bases). This clonotype was obtained from a male donor in good health and CMV-seronegative. Sequenced: PBMCs. CDR3: CASSRTDYLDTQYF. The CDR3 bases are TGTGCCAGCAGCCGTACCGACTACCTGGATACGCAGTACTTT. Together with reference TRBV7-9 and TRBJ2-3, the CDR3 gives the full variable domain: DTGVSQNPRHKITKRGQNVTFRCDPISEHNRLYWYRQTLGQGPEFLTYFQNEAQLEKSRLLSDRFSAERPKGSFSTLEIQRTEQGDSAMYLCASSRTDYLDTQYFGPGTRLTVL.